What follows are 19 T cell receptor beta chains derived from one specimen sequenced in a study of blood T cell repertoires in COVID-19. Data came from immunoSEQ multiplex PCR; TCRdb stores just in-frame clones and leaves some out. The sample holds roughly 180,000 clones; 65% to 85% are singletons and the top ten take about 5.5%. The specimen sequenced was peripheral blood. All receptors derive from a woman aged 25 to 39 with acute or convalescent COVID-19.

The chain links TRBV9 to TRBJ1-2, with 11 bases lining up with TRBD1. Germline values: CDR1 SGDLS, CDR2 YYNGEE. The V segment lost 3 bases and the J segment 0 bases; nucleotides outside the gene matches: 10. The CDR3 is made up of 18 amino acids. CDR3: CASSGGRGQGDANYGYTF. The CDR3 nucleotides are TGTGCCAGCAGCGGCGGGCGGGGACAGGGGGATGCTAACTATGGCTACACCTTC.

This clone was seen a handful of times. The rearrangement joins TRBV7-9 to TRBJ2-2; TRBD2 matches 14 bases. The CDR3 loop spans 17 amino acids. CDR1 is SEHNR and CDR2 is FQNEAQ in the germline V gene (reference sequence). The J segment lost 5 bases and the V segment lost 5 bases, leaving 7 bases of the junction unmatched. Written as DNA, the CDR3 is TGTGCCAGCAGCCAGGGACTAGCGGGGGAGAAGACCGGGGAGCTGTTTTTT. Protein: CASSQGLAGEKTGELFF.

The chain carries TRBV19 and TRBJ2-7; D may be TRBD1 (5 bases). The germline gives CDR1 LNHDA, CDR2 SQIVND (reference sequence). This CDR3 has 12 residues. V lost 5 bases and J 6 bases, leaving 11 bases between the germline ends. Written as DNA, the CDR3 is TGTGCCAGTAGTCTCCAGGGTAGCGAGCAGTACTTC. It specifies CASSLQGSEQYF. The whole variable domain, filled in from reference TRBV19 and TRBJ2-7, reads DGGITQSPKYLFRKEGQNVTLSCEQNLNHDAMYWYRQDPGQGLRLIYYSQIVNDFQKGDIAEGYSVSREKKESFPLTVTSAQKNPTAFYLCASSLQGSEQYFGPGTRLTVT.

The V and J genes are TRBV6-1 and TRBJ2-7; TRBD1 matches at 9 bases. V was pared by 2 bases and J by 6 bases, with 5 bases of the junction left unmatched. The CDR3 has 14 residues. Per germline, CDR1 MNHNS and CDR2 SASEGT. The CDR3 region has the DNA TGTGCCAGCAGTGAACCGGGACAGGGAACCGAGCAGTACTTC. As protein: CASSEPGQGTEQYF.

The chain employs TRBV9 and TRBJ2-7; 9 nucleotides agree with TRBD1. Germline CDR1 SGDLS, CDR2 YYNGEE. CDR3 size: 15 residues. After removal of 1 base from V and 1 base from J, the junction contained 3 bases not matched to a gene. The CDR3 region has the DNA TGTGCCAGCAGCGTAACCGGGACAGGGTCCTACGAGCAGTACTTC. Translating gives CASSVTGTGSYEQYF.

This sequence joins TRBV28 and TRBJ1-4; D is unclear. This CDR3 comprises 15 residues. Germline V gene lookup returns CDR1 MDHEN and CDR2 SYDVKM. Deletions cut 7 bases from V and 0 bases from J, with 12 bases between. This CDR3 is CASKPSGATNEKLFF. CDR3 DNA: TGTGCCAGCAAACCTTCAGGTGCAACTAATGAAAAACTGTTTTTT.

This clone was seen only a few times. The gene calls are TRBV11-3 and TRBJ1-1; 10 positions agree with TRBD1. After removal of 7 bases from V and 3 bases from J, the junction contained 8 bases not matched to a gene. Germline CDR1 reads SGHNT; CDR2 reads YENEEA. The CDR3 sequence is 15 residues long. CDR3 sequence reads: CASTLPGTGDTEAFF. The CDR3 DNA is TGTGCCAGCACCTTGCCCGGGACAGGGGACACTGAAGCTTTCTTT.

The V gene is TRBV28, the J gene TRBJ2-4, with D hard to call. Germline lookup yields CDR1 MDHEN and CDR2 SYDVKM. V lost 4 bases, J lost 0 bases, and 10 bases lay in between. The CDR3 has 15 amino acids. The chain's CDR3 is CASSSRGIAKNIQYF. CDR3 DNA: TGTGCCAGCAGTTCCAGAGGCATAGCCAAAAACATTCAGTACTTC.

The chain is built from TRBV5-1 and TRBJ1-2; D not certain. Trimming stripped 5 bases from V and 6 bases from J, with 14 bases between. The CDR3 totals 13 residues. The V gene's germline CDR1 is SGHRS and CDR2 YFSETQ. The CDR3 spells CASSRDLRHGYTF. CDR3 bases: TGCGCCAGCAGTCGGGATCTGAGGCATGGCTACACCTTC.

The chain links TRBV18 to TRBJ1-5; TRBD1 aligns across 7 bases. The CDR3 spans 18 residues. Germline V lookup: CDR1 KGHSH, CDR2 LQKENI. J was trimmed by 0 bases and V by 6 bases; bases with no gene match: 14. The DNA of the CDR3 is TGTGCCAGCTCCCAATTGACAGGGAGACCTTATAGCAATCAGCCCCAGCATTTT. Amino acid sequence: CASSQLTGRPYSNQPQHF.

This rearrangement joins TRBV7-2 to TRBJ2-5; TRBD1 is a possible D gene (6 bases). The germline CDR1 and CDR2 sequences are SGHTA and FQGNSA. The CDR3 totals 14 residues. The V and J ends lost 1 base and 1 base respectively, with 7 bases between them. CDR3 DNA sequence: TGTGCCAGCAGCTTAGTACAGGGCCAAGAGACCCAGTACTTC. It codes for CASSLVQGQETQYF.

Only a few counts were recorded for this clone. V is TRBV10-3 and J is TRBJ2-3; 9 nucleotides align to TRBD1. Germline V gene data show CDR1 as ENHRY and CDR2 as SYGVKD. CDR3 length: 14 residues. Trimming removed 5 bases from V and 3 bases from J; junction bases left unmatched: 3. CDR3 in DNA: TGTGCCATCAGTAGGACAGGGGAGACAGATACGCAGTATTTT. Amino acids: CAISRTGETDTQYF.

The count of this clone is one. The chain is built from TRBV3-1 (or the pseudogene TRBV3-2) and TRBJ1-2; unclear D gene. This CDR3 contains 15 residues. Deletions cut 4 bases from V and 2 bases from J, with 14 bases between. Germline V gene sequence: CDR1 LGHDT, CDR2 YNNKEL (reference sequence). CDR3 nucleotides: TGTGCCAGCAGCCCGATACGGACTGCCAACTATGGCTACACCTTC. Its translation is CASSPIRTANYGYTF.

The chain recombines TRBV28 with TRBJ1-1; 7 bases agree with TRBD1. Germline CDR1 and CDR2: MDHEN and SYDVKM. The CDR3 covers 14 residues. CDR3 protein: CAAEGAGEFTEAFF. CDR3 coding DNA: TGTGCAGCCGAGGGGGCAGGGGAGTTCACTGAAGCTTTCTTT.

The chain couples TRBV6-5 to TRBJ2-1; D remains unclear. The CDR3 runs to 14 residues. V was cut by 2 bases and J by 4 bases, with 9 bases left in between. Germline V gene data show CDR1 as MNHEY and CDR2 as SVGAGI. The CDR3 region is CASSYDTTYNEQFF. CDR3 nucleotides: TGTGCCAGCAGTTACGATACCACTTACAATGAGCAGTTCTTC.

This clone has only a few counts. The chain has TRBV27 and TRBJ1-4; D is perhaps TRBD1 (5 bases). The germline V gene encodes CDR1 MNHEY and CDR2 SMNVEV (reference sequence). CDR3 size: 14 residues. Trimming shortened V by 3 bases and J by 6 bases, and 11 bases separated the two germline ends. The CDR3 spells CASSFTPRDEKLFF. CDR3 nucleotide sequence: TGTGCCAGCAGTTTTACTCCCAGGGATGAAAAACTGTTTTTT.

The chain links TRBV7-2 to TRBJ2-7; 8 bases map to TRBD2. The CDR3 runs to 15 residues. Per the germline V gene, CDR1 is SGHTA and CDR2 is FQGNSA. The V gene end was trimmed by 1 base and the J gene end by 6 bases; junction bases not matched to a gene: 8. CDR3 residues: CASSLVGTSHREQYF. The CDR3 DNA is TGTGCCAGCAGCTTAGTTGGGACTAGTCATCGCGAGCAGTACTTC.

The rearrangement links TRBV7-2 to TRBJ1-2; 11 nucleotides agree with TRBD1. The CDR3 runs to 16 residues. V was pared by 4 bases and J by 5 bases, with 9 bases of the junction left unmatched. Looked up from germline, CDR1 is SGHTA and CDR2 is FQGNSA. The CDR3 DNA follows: TGTGCCAGCAGCTCGGACGGGACAGGGGGACAATATGGCTACACCTTC. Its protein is CASSSDGTGGQYGYTF.

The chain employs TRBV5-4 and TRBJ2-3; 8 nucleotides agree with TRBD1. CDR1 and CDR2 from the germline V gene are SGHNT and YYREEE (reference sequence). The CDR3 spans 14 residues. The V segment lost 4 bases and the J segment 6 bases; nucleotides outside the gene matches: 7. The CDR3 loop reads CASSPSDREDTQYF. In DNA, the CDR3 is TGTGCCAGCAGCCCGTCGGACAGGGAGGATACGCAGTATTTT.